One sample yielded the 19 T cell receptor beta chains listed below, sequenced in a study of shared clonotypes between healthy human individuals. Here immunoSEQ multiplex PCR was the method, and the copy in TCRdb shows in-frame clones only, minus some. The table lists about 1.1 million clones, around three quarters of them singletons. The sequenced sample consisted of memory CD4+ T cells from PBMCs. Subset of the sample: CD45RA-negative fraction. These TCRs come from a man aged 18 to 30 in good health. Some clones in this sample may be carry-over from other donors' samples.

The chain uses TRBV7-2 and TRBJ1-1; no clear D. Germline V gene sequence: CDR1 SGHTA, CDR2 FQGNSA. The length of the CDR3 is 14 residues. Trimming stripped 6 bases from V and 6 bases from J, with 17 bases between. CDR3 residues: CASRSREGSAEAFF. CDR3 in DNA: TGTGCCAGCAGATCAAGGGAGGGTTCAGCTGAAGCTTTCTTT. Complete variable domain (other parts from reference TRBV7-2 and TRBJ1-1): GAGVSQSPSNKVTEKGKDVELRCDPISGHTALYWYRQSLGQGLEFLIYFQGNSAPDKSGLPSDRFSAERTGGSVSTLTIQRTQQEDSAVYLCASRSREGSAEAFFGQGTRLTVV.

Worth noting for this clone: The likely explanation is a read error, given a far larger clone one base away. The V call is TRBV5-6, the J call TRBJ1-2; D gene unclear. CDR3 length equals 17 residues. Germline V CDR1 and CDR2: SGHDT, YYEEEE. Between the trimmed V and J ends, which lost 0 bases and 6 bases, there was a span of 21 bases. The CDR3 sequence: CASSLDLILTPENGYTF. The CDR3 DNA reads TGTGCCAGCAGCTTGGACCTGATTCTGACCCCAGAGAATGGCTACACCTTC.

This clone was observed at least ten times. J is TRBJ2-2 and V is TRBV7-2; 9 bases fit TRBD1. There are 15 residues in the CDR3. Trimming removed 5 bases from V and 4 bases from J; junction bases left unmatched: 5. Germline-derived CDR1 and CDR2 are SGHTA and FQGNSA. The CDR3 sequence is CASSLGTGSTGELFF. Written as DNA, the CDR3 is TGTGCCAGCAGCCTTGGGACAGGGAGCACCGGGGAGCTGTTTTTT.

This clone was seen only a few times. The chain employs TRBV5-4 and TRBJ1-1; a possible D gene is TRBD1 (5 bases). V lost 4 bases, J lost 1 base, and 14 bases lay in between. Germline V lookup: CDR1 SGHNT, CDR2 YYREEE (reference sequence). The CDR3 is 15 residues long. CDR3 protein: CASSPGGLPNTEAFF. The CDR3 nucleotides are TGTGCCAGCAGCCCCGGGGGACTTCCGAACACTGAAGCTTTCTTT.

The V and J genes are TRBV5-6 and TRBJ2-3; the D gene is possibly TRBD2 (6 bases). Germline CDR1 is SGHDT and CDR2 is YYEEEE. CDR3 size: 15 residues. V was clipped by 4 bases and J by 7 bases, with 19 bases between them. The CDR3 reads CASSPGWGRPYTQYF. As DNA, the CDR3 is TGTGCCAGCAGCCCCGGATGGGGGAGGCCCTATACGCAGTATTTT.

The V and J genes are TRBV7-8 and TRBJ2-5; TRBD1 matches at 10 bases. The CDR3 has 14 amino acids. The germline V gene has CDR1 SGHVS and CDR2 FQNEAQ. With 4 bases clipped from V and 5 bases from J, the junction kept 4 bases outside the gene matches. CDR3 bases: TGTGCCAGCAGCTCGACAGGGGGCCGGGAGACCCAGTACTTC. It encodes CASSSTGGRETQYF.

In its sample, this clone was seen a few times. CDR3: CSVDTLDSPYEQYF. The CDR3 DNA reads as TGCAGCGTTGATACTTTGGACTCCCCCTACGAGCAGTACTTC. The V gene is TRBV29-1, the J gene TRBJ2-7; a possible D gene is TRBD2 (5 bases). This CDR3 has 14 residues. The V gene lost 3 bases and the J gene lost 2 bases, with 14 bases spanning the gap. From germline, CDR1 is SQVTM and CDR2 ANQGSEA.

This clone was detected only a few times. Here the CDR3 DNA reads TGTGCCTGGAGTGGAGGGCCAAGAAGAAAACTGTTTTTT. It encodes CAWSGGPRRKLFF. The V gene is TRBV30, the J gene TRBJ1-4, with D uncertain. The CDR3 spans 13 residues. CDR1 is GTSNPN, CDR2 SVGIG, per germline (reference sequence). Trimming took off 1 base at V and 10 bases at J, with 13 bases between the two ends. Full variable domain (outside the CDR3, taken from reference TRBV30 and TRBJ1-4): SQTIHQWPATLVQPVGSPLSLECTVEGTSNPNLYWYRQAAGRGLQLLFYSVGIGQISSEVPQNLSASRPQDRQFILSSKKLLLSDSGFYLCAWSGGPRRKLFFGSGTQLSVL.

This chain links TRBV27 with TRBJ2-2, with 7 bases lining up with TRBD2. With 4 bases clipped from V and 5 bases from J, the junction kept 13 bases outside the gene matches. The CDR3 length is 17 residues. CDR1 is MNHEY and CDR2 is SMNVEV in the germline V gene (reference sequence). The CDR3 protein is CASSSPLTAGITGELFF. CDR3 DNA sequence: TGTGCCAGCAGTTCCCCTTTAACAGCGGGAATTACCGGGGAGCTGTTTTTT.

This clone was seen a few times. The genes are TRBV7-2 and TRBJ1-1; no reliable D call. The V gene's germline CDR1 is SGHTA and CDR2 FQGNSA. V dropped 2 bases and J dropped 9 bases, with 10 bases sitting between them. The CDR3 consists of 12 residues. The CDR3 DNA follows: TGTGCCAGCAGCTTATTTCGGGCCAAAGCTTTCTTT. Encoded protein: CASSLFRAKAFF. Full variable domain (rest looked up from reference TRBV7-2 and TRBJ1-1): GAGVSQSPSNKVTEKGKDVELRCDPISGHTALYWYRQSLGQGLEFLIYFQGNSAPDKSGLPSDRFSAERTGGSVSTLTIQRTQQEDSAVYLCASSLFRAKAFFGQGTRLTVV.

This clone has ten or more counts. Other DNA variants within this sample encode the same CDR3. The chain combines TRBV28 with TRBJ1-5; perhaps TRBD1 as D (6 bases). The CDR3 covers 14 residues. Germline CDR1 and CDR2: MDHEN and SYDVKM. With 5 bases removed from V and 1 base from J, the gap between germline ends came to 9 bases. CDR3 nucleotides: TGTGCCAGCAGTCGGGGGCCAAGCAATCAGCCCCAGCATTTT. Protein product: CASSRGPSNQPQHF.

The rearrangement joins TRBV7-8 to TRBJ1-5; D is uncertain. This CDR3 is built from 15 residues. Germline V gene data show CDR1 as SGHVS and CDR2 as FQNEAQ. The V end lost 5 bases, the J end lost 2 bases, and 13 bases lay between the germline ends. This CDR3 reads CASSNGREGNQPQHF. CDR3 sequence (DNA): TGTGCCAGCAGCAACGGGAGGGAGGGCAATCAGCCCCAGCATTTT. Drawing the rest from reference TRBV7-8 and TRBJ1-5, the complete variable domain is GAGVSQSPRYKVAKRGQDVALRCDPISGHVSLFWYQQALGQGPEFLTYFQNEAQLDKSGLPSDRFFAERPEGSVSTLKIQRTQQEDSAVYLCASSNGREGNQPQHFGDGTRLSIL.

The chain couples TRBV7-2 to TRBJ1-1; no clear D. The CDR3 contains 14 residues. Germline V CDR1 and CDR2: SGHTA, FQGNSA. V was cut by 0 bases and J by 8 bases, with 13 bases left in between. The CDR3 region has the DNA TGTGCCAGCAGCTTAGCGAGCGCTTTCCGAGAAGCTTTCTTT. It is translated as CASSLASAFREAFF.

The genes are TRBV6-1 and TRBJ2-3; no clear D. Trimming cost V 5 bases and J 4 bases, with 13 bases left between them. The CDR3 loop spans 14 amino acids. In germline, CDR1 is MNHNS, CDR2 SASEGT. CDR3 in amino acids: CASSLYLDADTQYF. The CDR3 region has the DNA TGTGCCAGCAGTCTCTACCTTGACGCAGATACGCAGTATTTT.

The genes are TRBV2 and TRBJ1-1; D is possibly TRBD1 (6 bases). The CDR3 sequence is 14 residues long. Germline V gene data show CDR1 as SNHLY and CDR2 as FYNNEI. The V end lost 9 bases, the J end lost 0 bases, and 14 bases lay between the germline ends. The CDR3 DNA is TGTGCCAGTCGGGGGGCCAGGGTGAACACTGAAGCTTTCTTT. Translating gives CASRGARVNTEAFF.

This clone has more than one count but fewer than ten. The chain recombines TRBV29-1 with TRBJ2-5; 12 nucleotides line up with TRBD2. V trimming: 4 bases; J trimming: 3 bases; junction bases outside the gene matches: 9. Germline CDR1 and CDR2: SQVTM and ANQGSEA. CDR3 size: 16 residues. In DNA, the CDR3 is TGCAGCGTTGGTACTAGCGGGAGGAGGTTAGAAGAGACCCAGTACTTC. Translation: CSVGTSGRRLEETQYF.

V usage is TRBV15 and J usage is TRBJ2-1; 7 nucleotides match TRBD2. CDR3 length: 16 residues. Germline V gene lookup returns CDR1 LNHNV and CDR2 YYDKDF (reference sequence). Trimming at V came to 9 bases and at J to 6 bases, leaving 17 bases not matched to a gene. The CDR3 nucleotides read TGTGCCACACTAAGACCGGGGACTATTGCCCCCAATGAGCAGTTCTTC. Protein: CATLRPGTIAPNEQFF. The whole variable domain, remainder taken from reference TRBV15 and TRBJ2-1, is DAMVIQNPRYQVTQFGKPVTLSCSQTLNHNVMYWYQQKSSQAPKLLFHYYDKDFNNEADTPDNFQSRRPNTSFCFLDIRSPGLGDTAMYLCATLRPGTIAPNEQFFGPGTRLTVL.

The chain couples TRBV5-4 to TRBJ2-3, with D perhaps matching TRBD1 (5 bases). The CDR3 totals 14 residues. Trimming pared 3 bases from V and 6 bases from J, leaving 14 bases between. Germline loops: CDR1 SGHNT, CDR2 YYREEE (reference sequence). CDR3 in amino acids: CASSSQSAGDTQYF. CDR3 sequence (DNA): TGTGCCAGCAGCTCACAAAGCGCAGGGGATACGCAGTATTTT.

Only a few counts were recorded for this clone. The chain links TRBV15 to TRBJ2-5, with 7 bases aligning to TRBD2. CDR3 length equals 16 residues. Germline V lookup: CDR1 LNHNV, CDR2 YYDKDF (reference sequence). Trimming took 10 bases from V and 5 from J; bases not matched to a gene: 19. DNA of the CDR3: TGTGCCAACTTGGATCGCCGGGAGGCAGGAATGGAGACCCAGTACTTC. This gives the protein CANLDRREAGMETQYF.